The 16 T cell receptor beta chains below all came from one sample that was sequenced in a study of shared clonotypes between healthy human individuals (dated by TCRdb to between 2020 and 2021). The protocol used for the library was the immunoSEQ multiplex PCR assay. TCRdb stores this immuneACCESS table with in-frame sequences only. Part of the clones is absent; in the studies checked, under half of the shortfall reflects unresolved V genes, and no reason is known for the rest. This sample gives over a million clones in total; around 76% of them show up just once. 1.2% to 1.5% of the sample lies in the top ten. Material: memory CD4+ T cells sorted from blood. What this sample's cell subset or site label stands for: CD45RA-negative fraction. The receptor set was obtained from a man aged 18 to 30 in good health.

The gene calls are TRBV7-2 and TRBJ1-4; maybe TRBD1 (5 bases). There are 16 residues in the CDR3. The germline gives CDR1 SGHTA, CDR2 FQGNSA. Trimming removed 1 base at V and 4 bases at J, with 13 bases between. The CDR3 DNA is TGTGCCAGCAGCTTAGACCCAGGGAGTGTTAATGAAAAACTGTTTTTT. As protein: CASSLDPGSVNEKLFF.

This rearrangement joins TRBV5-8 to TRBJ2-5, with a tentative D call TRBD1 (6 bases). The CDR3 is made up of 16 amino acids. V lost 7 bases and J 5 bases, leaving 24 bases between the germline ends. Germline CDR1 is SGHTS and CDR2 is YDEGEE. Here the CDR3 reads CASPLGSGVQGETQYF. DNA of the CDR3: TGTGCCAGCCCCTTGGGTTCAGGGGTTCAGGGGGAGACCCAGTACTTC.

V is TRBV30 and J is TRBJ2-3; D is possibly TRBD1 (5 bases). Germline V gene lookup returns CDR1 GTSNPN and CDR2 SVGIG (reference sequence). CDR3 length: 15 amino acids. V was clipped by 4 bases and J by 2 bases, with 16 bases between them. CDR3 region: CAWTRNDRLTDTQYF. CDR3 sequence (DNA): TGTGCCTGGACACGGAATGACAGACTCACAGATACGCAGTATTTT.

The chain employs TRBV6-1 and TRBJ1-4, with D unclear. This CDR3 is 15 amino acids long. V was shortened by 9 bases and J by 3 bases, with 17 bases between the two germline ends. Germline V gene sequence: CDR1 MNHNS, CDR2 SASEGT. The CDR3 is CASEDDGLPNEKLFF. The CDR3 DNA sequence: TGTGCCAGTGAGGATGATGGGTTGCCTAATGAAAAACTGTTTTTT.

The chain carries TRBV14 and TRBJ1-3; tentatively, D is TRBD1 (5 bases). With 2 bases removed from V and 2 bases from J, the gap between germline ends came to 13 bases. Per germline, CDR1 SGHDN and CDR2 FVKESK. The CDR3 extends over 16 amino acids. The CDR3: CASSQYLQDTGNTIYF. The CDR3 bases are TGTGCCAGCAGCCAATATCTTCAGGACACTGGAAACACCATATATTTT. Drawing the rest from reference TRBV14 and TRBJ1-3, the complete variable domain is EAGVTQFPSHSVIEKGQTVTLRCDPISGHDNLYWYRRVMGKEIKFLLHFVKESKQDESGMPNNRFLAERTGGTYSTLKVQPAELEDSGVYFCASSQYLQDTGNTIYFGEGSWLTVV.

As to this clone: Other DNA sequences in the sample encode the same CDR3. V gene TRBV18 combines with J gene TRBJ1-2; 8 bases match TRBD1. The germline V gene encodes CDR1 KGHSH and CDR2 LQKENI. This CDR3 is built from 13 residues. J lost 5 bases, V lost 4 bases, and 3 bases had no gene match. The CDR3 DNA follows: TGTGCCAGCTCACTGGACAGGGAGTATGGCTACACCTTC. Translating it yields CASSLDREYGYTF.

At least ten counts were recorded for this clone. The rearrangement uses TRBV25-1 and TRBJ1-6; tentative D call: TRBD1 (5 bases). The CDR3 is 15 amino acids. Germline CDR1 is MGHDK and CDR2 is SYGVNS. V gave up 5 bases and J gave up 9 bases, with 17 bases separating them. The CDR3 loop is CASSPHRGEGSPLHF. CDR3 DNA: TGTGCCAGCAGTCCCCATCGGGGCGAGGGTTCACCCCTCCACTTT. Variable domain in full (rest from reference TRBV25-1 and TRBJ1-6): EADIYQTPRYLVIGTGKKITLECSQTMGHDKMYWYQQDPGMELHLIHYSYGVNSTEKGDLSSESTVSRIRTEHFPLTLESARPSHTSQYLCASSPHRGEGSPLHFGNGTRLTVT.

This rearrangement joins TRBV2 to TRBJ1-5, with 10 positions matching TRBD1. Germline loops: CDR1 SNHLY, CDR2 FYNNEI. The junction had 16 bases not matched to a gene; V was cut back by 6 bases and J by 5 bases. The CDR3 extends over 18 amino acids. The CDR3 protein is CASSAGQGKSPGDQPQHF. The CDR3 DNA reads as TGTGCCAGCAGCGCGGGACAGGGGAAGTCCCCAGGGGATCAGCCCCAGCATTTT.

V usage is TRBV14 and J usage is TRBJ2-7; no definite D call. V was cut by 1 base and J by 5 bases, with 15 bases left in between. The CDR3 covers 15 residues. CDR1 is SGHDN and CDR2 is FVKESK in the germline V gene. CDR3 sequence (DNA): TGTGCCAGCAGCCAAGGTTATAAGGGCAGGCACGAGCAGTACTTC. Its translation is CASSQGYKGRHEQYF.

This chain uses TRBV10-1 with TRBJ1-3, with D uncertain. This CDR3 is 14 amino acids long. V shed 8 bases and J shed 2 bases, with 13 bases lying between them. The germline gives CDR1 WNHNN, CDR2 SYGVQD (reference sequence). DNA of the CDR3: TGCGCCAGCGCAGCGGGGTATCCTGGAAACACCATATATTTT. Its translation is CASAAGYPGNTIYF.

The chain has TRBV5-1 and TRBJ2-3; no clear D. Germline loops: CDR1 SGHRS, CDR2 YFSETQ. CDR3 size: 13 residues. V was cut by 5 bases and J by 2 bases, with 9 bases left in between. The CDR3 region is CASSSRFTDTQYF. CDR3 nucleotides: TGCGCCAGCAGTTCTCGGTTCACAGATACGCAGTATTTT. The whole variable domain, remainder taken from reference TRBV5-1 and TRBJ2-3, is KAGVTQTPRYLIKTRGQQVTLSCSPISGHRSVSWYQQTPGQGLQFLFEYFSETQRNKGNFPGRFSGRQFSNSRSEMNVSTLELGDSALYLCASSSRFTDTQYFGPGTRLTVL.

The chain recombines TRBV7-8 with TRBJ1-1; D is unclear. The CDR3 loop spans 16 amino acids. Germline CDR1 is SGHVS and CDR2 is FQNEAQ. V was pared by 2 bases and J by 2 bases, with 15 bases between. The CDR3 nucleotides are TGTGCCAGCAGCTTACTGTCAGGCCAAATTAACACTGAAGCTTTCTTT. It is translated as CASSLLSGQINTEAFF.

The gene calls are TRBV10-3 and TRBJ2-1; D unresolved. The germline V gene encodes CDR1 ENHRY and CDR2 SYGVKD. The CDR3 extends over 15 amino acids. Trimming removed 3 bases at V and 4 bases at J, with 13 bases between. This CDR3 reads CAISEIGNTYNEQFF. Written as DNA, the CDR3 is TGTGCCATCAGTGAAATAGGCAACACATACAATGAGCAGTTCTTC.

The V gene is TRBV27, the J gene TRBJ2-3; tentatively, D is TRBD2 (7 bases). V was shortened by 3 bases and J by 2 bases, with 9 bases between the two germline ends. Germline CDR1 is MNHEY and CDR2 is SMNVEV (reference sequence). The CDR3 extends over 14 amino acids. CDR3 loop: CASSLGGATDTQYF. The CDR3 region has the DNA TGTGCCAGCAGTTTGGGGGGGGCCACAGATACGCAGTATTTT.

This chain uses TRBV7-8 with TRBJ1-2; tentatively, D is TRBD1 (6 bases). CDR3 length: 13 residues. Germline V gives CDR1 SGHVS, CDR2 FQNEAQ. Trimming pared 5 bases from V and 8 bases from J, leaving 15 bases between. CDR3 loop: CASSQNREGGYTF. The CDR3 DNA reads TGTGCCAGCAGCCAAAACAGGGAAGGAGGCTACACCTTC.

The V and J genes are TRBV2 and TRBJ2-2; D unclear. V lost 0 bases and J 4 bases, leaving 6 bases between the germline ends. Germline CDR1 reads SNHLY; CDR2 reads FYNNEI. The CDR3 length is 14 residues. The chain's CDR3 is CASSEALVTGELFF. For the CDR3, the DNA is TGTGCCAGCAGTGAAGCACTGGTCACCGGGGAGCTGTTTTTT.